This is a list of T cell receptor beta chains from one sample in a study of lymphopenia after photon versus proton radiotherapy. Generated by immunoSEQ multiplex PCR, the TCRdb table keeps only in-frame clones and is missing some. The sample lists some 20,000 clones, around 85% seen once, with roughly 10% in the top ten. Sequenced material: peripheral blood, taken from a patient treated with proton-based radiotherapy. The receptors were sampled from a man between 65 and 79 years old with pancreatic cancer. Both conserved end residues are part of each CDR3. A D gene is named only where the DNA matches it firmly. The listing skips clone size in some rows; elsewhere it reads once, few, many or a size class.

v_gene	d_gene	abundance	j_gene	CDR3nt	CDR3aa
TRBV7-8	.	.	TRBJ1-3	TGTGCCAGCAGCCGCCCCCAGGGGTTCTCTGGAAACACCATATATTTT	CASSRPQGFSGNTIYF
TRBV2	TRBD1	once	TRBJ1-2	TGTGCCAGCAGAAGACAGGGAGCCTATGGCTACACCTTC	CASRRQGAYGYTF
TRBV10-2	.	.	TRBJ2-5	TGCGCCAGCGGCCCCCTCCCGGCGCGGGGAACGGAGACCCAGTACTTC	CASGPLPARGTETQYF
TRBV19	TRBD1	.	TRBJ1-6	TGTGCCAGTACCACGGACAGGGCGGGTAATTCACCCCTCCACTTT	CASTTDRAGNSPLHF
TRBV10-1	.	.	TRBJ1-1	TGCGCCAGCAGTGAAGGGGGTACTTTGAACACTGAAGCTTTCTTT	CASSEGGTLNTEAFF
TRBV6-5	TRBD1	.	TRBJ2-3	TGTGCCAGCAGTTACTCGGCAGGGGGCTATACAGATACGCAGTATTTT	CASSYSAGGYTDTQYF
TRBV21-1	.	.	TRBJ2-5	TGTGCCAGCAGCGAACTCCAAGAGACCCAGTACTTC	CASSELQETQYF
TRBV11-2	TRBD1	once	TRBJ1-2	TGTGCCAGCAGCCCCAGGACAGGTCAATATGGCTACACCTTC	CASSPRTGQYGYTF
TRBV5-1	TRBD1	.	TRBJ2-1	TGCGCCAGCAGCCTAGGACAGGGCTACGACAATGAGCAGTTCTTC	CASSLGQGYDNEQFF
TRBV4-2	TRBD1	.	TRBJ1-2	TGTGCCAGCAGCCTACGGGACAGAAGTATTGACTATGGCTACACCTTC	CASSLRDRSIDYGYTF
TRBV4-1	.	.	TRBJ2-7	TGCGCCAGCAGCCAAGGAGACGGGAGCTCCTACGAGCAGTACTTC	CASSQGDGSSYEQYF
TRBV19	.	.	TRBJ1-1	TGTGCCAGTAGTATGGGTGGGAGCACTGAAGCTTTCTTT	CASSMGGSTEAFF